This TCR beta chain appears in the sequencing data of a study of T cell responses to AZD1222 COVID-19 vaccine. Germline CDR1 reads MNHEY; CDR2 reads SVGAGI. The CDR3 consists of 13 residues. With 6 bases removed from V and 0 bases from J, the gap between germline ends came to 8 bases. Generated by immunoSEQ multiplex PCR, the TCRdb table keeps only in-frame clones and is missing some. Of under 110,000 clones detected, about nine tenths appear once; the ten largest clones hold under 1.5%. The receptor comes from an adult in good health. The genes are TRBV6-5 and TRBJ1-2; the D is unclear. The starting material was peripheral blood, obtained on day 0 of AZD1222 vaccination. CDR3 loop: CASRGSPNYGYTF. Here the CDR3 DNA reads TGTGCCAGCAGGGGCAGTCCTAACTATGGCTACACCTTC.